The TCR beta chain described here comes from a study of read filtering for tumor transcriptome and immune sequencing. Study-wide context: DNase treatment preceded whole-transcriptome library preparation. TCR-mapped reads were about 4.05 to 11 million with IR-seq versus roughly 85 to 1,400 with RNA-seq.

General study findings and limits: Correlation between methods rose after single-read clonotypes were removed.

Germline CDR1 reads SGHTA; CDR2 reads FQGNSA. Trimming removed 6 bases from V and 3 bases from J, with 5 bases in between. The CDR3 sequence is 12 residues long. From approximately 430 ng of RNA, a library with molecular barcoded alpha/delta and beta/gamma adaptors was made. TCRdb processed the reads anew with MiXCR; each CDR3 protein has one entry. This sample carries fewer than 150,000 distinct CDR3 sequences, 10% to 15% of them seen once, and the ten largest clones take 11%. The table lists this clonotype with many counts. Its antigen is not identified. The sample comprised a population of CD138-negative cells sorted from bone marrow. J is TRBJ2-2 and V is TRBV7-2; D gene ambiguous. The clonotype comes from a donor at least 40 years old with multiple myeloma. This chain's CDR3 is CASSLYTGELFF. The CDR3 coding sequence is TGTGCCAGCAGTTTATACACCGGGGAGCTGTTTTTT.